This T cell receptor beta chain appears in the sequencing data of a study of blood T cell repertoires in COVID-19. Some clones are missing from TCRdb's copy, which holds only in-frame ones; the method was immunoSEQ multiplex PCR. This sample has around 80,000 clones, with roughly 80% found just once. CDR3 length equals 12 residues. Germline V gene data show CDR1 as SGHDT and CDR2 as YYEEEE. Trimming removed 0 bases at V and 8 bases at J, with 5 bases between. The sequence was collected from a woman older than 75 with acute or convalescent COVID-19. Sequenced material: peripheral blood. The genes are TRBV5-6 and TRBJ1-4; D remains unclear. The CDR3: CASSLGQEKLFF. CDR3 bases: TGTGCCAGCAGCTTGGGGCAGGAAAAACTGTTTTTT.